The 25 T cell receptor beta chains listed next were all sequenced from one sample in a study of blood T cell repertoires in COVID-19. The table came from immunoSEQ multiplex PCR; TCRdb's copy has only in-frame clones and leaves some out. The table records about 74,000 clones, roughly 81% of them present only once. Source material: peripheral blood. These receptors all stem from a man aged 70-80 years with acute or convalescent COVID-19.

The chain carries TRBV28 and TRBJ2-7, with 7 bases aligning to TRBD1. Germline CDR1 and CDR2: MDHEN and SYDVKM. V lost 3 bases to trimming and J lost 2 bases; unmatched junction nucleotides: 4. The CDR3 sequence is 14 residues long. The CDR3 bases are TGTGCCAGCAGTTTTTGGGGACAGACCTACGAGCAGTACTTC. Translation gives CASSFWGQTYEQYF.

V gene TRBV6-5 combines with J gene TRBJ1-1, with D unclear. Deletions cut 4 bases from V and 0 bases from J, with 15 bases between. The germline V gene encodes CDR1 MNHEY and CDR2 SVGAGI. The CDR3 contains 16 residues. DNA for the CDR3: TGTGCCAGCAGTTCCCGTTCCGAATACTTGAACACTGAAGCTTTCTTT. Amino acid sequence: CASSSRSEYLNTEAFF.

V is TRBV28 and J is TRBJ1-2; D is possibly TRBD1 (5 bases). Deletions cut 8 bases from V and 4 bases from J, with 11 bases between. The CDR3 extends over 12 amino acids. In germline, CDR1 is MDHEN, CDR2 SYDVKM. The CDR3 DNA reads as TGTGCCAGCCAGGGACTTGGCTATGGCTACACCTTC. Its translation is CASQGLGYGYTF.

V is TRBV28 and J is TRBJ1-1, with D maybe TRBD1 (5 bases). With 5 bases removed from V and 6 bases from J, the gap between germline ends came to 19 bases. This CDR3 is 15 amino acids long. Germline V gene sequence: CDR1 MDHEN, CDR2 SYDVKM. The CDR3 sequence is CASSPLQGSGAEAFF. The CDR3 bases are TGTGCCAGCAGTCCCCTCCAGGGATCGGGGGCTGAAGCTTTCTTT.

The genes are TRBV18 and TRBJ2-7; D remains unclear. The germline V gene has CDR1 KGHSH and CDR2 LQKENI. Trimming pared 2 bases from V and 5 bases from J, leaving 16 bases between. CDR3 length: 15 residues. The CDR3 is CASSPSASFTNEQYF. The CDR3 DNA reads TGTGCCAGCTCACCAAGCGCGTCGTTTACCAACGAGCAGTACTTC.

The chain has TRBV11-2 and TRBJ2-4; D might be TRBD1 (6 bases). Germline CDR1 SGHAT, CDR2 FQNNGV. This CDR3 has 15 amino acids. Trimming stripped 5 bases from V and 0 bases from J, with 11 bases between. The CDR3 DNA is TGTGCCAGCAGCCCAGGGGTTCTAGCCAAAAACATTCAGTACTTC. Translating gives CASSPGVLAKNIQYF.

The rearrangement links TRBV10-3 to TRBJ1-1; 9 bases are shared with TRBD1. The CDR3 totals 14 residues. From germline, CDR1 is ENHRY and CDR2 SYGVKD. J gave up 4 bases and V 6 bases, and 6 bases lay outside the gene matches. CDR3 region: CAIRDRGGSTEAFF. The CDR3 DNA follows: TGTGCCATCAGGGACAGGGGTGGAAGCACTGAAGCTTTCTTT.

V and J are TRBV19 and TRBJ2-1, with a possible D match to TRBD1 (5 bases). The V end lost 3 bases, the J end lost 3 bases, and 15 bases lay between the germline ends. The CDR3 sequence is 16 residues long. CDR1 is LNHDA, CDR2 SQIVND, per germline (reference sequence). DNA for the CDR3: TGTGCCAGTAGTATCCCCCAGGGAAGGGGCTACAATGAGCAGTTCTTC. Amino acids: CASSIPQGRGYNEQFF.

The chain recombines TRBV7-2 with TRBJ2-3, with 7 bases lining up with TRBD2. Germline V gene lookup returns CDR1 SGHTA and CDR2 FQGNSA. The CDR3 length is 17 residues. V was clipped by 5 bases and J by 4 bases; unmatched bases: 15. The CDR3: CASSPRRGGGDADTQYF. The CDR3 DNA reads TGTGCCAGCAGCCCACGAAGGGGCGGGGGAGATGCAGATACGCAGTATTTT.

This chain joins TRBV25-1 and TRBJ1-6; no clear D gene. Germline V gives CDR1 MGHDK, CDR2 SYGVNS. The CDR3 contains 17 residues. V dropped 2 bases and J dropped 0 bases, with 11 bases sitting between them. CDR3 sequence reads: CASSERRSTSYNSPLHF. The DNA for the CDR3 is TGTGCCAGCAGTGAACGGCGGAGTACCTCCTATAATTCACCCCTCCACTTT. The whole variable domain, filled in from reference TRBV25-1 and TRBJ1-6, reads EADIYQTPRYLVIGTGKKITLECSQTMGHDKMYWYQQDPGMELHLIHYSYGVNSTEKGDLSSESTVSRIRTEHFPLTLESARPSHTSQYLCASSERRSTSYNSPLHFGNGTRLTVT.

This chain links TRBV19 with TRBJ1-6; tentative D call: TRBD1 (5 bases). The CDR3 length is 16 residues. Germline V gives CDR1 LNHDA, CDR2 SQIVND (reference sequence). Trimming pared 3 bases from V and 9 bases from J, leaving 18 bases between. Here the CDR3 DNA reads TGTGCCAGTAGTATCATCGTGGGGCCGCAGTCTTCACCCCTCCACTTT. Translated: CASSIIVGPQSSPLHF.

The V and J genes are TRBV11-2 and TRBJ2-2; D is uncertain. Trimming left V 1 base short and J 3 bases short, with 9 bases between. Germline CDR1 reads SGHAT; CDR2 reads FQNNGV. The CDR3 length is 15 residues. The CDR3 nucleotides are TGTGCCAGCAGCTTAGCGTCGACACACACCGGGGAGCTGTTTTTT. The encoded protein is CASSLASTHTGELFF.

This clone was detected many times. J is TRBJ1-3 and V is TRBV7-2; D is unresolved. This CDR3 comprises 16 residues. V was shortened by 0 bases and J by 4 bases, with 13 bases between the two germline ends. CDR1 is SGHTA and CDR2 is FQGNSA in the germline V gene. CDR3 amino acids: CASSLADRVVGNTIYF. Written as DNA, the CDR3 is TGTGCCAGCAGCTTAGCAGACCGGGTCGTCGGAAACACCATATATTTT.

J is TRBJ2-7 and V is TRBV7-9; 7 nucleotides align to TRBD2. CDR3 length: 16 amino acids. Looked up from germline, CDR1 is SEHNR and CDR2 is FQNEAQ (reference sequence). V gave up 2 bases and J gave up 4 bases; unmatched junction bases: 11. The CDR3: CASSLTAGERPYEQYF. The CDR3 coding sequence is TGTGCCAGCAGCTTAACTGCGGGAGAGCGACCATACGAGCAGTACTTC.

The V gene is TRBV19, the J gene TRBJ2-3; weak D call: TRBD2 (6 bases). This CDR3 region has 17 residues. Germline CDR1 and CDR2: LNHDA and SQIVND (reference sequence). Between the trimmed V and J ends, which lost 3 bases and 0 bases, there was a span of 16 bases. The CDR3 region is CASSIRSAGTSTDTQYF. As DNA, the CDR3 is TGTGCCAGTAGTATTCGGTCGGCCGGGACTAGCACAGATACGCAGTATTTT.

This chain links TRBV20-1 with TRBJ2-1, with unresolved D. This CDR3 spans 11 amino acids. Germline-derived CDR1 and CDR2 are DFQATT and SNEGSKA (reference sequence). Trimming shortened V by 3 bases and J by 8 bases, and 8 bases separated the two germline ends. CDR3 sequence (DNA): TGCAGTGCTAGGAGGATCGATGAGCAGTTCTTC. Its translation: CSARRIDEQFF.

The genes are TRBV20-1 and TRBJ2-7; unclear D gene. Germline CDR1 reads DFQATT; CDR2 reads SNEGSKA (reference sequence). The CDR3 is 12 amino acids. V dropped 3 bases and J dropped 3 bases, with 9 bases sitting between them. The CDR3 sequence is CSASYSNYEQYF. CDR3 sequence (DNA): TGCAGTGCTAGTTACAGCAACTACGAGCAGTACTTC.

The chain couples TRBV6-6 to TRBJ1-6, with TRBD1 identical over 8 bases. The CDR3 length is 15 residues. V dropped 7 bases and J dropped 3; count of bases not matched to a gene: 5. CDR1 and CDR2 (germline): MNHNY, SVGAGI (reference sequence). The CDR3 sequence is CASKAGGVYNSPLHF. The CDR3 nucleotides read TGTGCCAGCAAAGCAGGGGGCGTCTATAATTCACCCCTCCACTTT.

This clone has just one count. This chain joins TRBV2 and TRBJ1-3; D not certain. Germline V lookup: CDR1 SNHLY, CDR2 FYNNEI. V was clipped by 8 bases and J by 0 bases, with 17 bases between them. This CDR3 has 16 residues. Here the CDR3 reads CASSRVDRSSGNTIYF. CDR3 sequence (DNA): TGTGCCAGCTCGCGGGTGGACCGGAGCTCTGGAAACACCATATATTTT.

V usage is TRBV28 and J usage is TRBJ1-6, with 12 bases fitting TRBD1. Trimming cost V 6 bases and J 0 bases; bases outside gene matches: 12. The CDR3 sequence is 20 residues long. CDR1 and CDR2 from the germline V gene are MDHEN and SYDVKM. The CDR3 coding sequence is TGTGCCAGCAGGAATCCGGGACAGGGGGCCCCGAGCTCCTATAATTCACCCCTCCACTTT. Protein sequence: CASRNPGQGAPSSYNSPLHF.

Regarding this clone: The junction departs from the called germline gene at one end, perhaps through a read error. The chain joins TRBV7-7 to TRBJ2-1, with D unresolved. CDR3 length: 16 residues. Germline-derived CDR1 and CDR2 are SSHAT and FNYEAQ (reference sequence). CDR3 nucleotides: TGTGCTAGCAGCTTAGGAACGGCGTCTAGCTACAATGAGCAGTTCTTC. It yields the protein CASSLGTASSYNEQFF.

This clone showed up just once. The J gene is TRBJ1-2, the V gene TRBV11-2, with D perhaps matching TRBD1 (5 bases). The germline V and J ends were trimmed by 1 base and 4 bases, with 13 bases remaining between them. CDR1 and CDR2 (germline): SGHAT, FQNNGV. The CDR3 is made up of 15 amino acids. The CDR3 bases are TGTGCCAGCAGCTTAGGGATCCGGGACTCCTATGGCTACACCTTC. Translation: CASSLGIRDSYGYTF.

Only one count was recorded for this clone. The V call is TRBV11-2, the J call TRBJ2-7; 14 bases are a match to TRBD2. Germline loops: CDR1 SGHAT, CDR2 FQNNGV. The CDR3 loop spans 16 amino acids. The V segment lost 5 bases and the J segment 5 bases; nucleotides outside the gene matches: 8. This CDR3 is CASSPGLAGVHHEQYF. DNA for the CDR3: TGTGCCAGCAGCCCGGGACTAGCGGGAGTTCACCACGAGCAGTACTTC.

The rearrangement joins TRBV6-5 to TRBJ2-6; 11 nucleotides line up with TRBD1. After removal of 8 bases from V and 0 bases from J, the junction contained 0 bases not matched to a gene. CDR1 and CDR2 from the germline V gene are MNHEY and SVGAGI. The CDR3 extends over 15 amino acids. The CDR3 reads CASGQGASGANVLTF. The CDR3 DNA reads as TGTGCCAGCGGACAGGGGGCCTCTGGGGCCAACGTCCTGACTTTC.

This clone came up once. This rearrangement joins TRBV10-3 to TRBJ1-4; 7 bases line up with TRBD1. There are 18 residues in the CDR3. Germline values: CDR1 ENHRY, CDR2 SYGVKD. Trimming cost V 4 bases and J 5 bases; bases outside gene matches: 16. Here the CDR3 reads CAISGLLETGTRNEKLFF. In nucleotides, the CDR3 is TGTGCCATCAGTGGACTATTGGAGACAGGGACTAGGAATGAAAAACTGTTTTTT.